The 25 T cell receptor beta chains below were found in one sample sequenced in a study of T cell responses to AZD1222 COVID-19 vaccine. The repertoire was sequenced with immunoSEQ multiplex PCR; TCRdb's copy has only in-frame clones and lacks some. The table records about 92,000 clones, 86% of them present only once. This material consisted of peripheral blood, taken on day 0 of AZD1222 vaccination. These receptors all come from an adult in good health.

The rearrangement joins TRBV2 to TRBJ2-5, with TRBD1 matching over 9 bases. The CDR3 sequence is 15 residues long. From germline, CDR1 is SNHLY and CDR2 FYNNEI. V lost 5 bases and J lost 2; bases outside the gene matches: 6. The CDR3 region is CASSFPTGGQETQYF. DNA of the CDR3: TGTGCCAGCAGTTTCCCGACAGGGGGACAAGAGACCCAGTACTTC.

The genes are TRBV5-1 and TRBJ2-7; D not certain. V dropped 0 bases and J dropped 5 bases, with 15 bases sitting between them. Germline values: CDR1 SGHRS, CDR2 YFSETQ. The CDR3 is 15 amino acids. This CDR3 is CASSLANAPPHEQYF. CDR3 bases: TGCGCCAGCAGCTTGGCCAATGCTCCGCCCCACGAGCAGTACTTC.

This clone was found a few times. The chain carries TRBV4-2 and TRBJ2-3; D ambiguous. CDR1 and CDR2 (germline): LGHNA, YNFKEQ. The CDR3 runs to 13 residues. The V end lost 1 base, the J end lost 9 bases, and 11 bases lay between the germline ends. The CDR3 protein is CASSQADSSTQYF. CDR3 coding DNA: TGTGCCAGCAGCCAAGCTGATAGTTCGACGCAGTATTTT.

J is TRBJ2-1 and V is TRBV2; 7 bases align to TRBD1. The V and J ends lost 6 bases and 5 bases, in that order; junction bases with no gene match: 7. CDR1 is SNHLY, CDR2 FYNNEI, per germline. This CDR3 region has 14 residues. The DNA of the CDR3 is TGTGCCAGCAGAGGGACAGACTTCAACAATGAGCAGTTCTTC. Residues: CASRGTDFNNEQFF.

The gene calls are TRBV10-3 and TRBJ1-4; D might be TRBD1 (5 bases). The V end lost 0 bases, the J end lost 10 bases, and 15 bases lay between the germline ends. The CDR3 extends over 15 amino acids. The germline V gene has CDR1 ENHRY and CDR2 SYGVKD. The CDR3 DNA reads as TGTGCCATCAGTGAGTCCGGGGCCCGAGGCGGAAAACTGTTTTTT. The encoded protein is CAISESGARGGKLFF.

This sequence joins TRBV7-2 and TRBJ2-7; a possible D gene is TRBD2 (7 bases). Trimming pared 5 bases from V and 2 bases from J, leaving 16 bases between. Germline loops: CDR1 SGHTA, CDR2 FQGNSA. This CDR3 is built from 15 residues. The CDR3 DNA follows: TGTGCCAGCAGCCCTTTAACGGGGGGCCCCTACGAGCAGTACTTC. Translated, it gives CASSPLTGGPYEQYF.

The chain recombines TRBV12-3 or TRBV12-4 with TRBJ2-1; D possibly corresponds to TRBD2 (5 bases). The V gene lost 6 bases and the J gene lost 6 bases, with 9 bases spanning the gap. The CDR3 is 12 amino acids. The CDR3 DNA sequence: TGTGCCAGCAGGAGGGCGGCCAATGAGCAGTTCTTC. Translating gives CASRRAANEQFF.

V is TRBV7-9 and J is TRBJ2-3; no clear D. The CDR3 consists of 14 residues. Germline-derived CDR1 and CDR2 are SEHNR and FQNEAQ (reference sequence). V was shortened by 2 bases and J by 6 bases, with 12 bases between the two germline ends. The CDR3 protein is CASSLSQSWDTQYF. DNA for the CDR3: TGTGCCAGCAGCTTAAGTCAGTCTTGGGATACGCAGTATTTT.

This sequence joins TRBV5-1 and TRBJ1-1, with a tentative D call TRBD1 (5 bases). CDR3 size: 14 residues. Trimming took off 4 bases at V and 2 bases at J, with 12 bases between the two ends. Germline lookup yields CDR1 SGHRS and CDR2 YFSETQ. The CDR3, as DNA: TGCGCCAGCAGCGACGGGACGGGAAACACTGAAGCTTTCTTT. Protein: CASSDGTGNTEAFF.

This clone was picked up a small number of times. This chain links TRBV29-1 with TRBJ1-1, with 8 positions matching TRBD1. Germline CDR1 SQVTM, CDR2 ANQGSEA. This CDR3 region has 13 residues. Unmatched junction bases numbered 4, after V lost 6 bases and J lost 1 base. The CDR3: CSVFGQGNTEAFF. CDR3 DNA: TGCAGCGTGTTCGGACAGGGGAACACTGAAGCTTTCTTT. Together with reference TRBV29-1 and TRBJ1-1, the CDR3 gives the full variable domain: SAVISQKPSRDICQRGTSLTIQCQVDSQVTMMFWYRQQPGQSLTLIATANQGSEATYESGFVIDKFPISRPNLTFSTLTVSNMSPEDSSIYLCSVFGQGNTEAFFGQGTRLTVV.

V and J are TRBV11-3 and TRBJ2-1, with D perhaps matching TRBD2 (7 bases). Deletions cut 6 bases from V and 10 bases from J, with 13 bases between. This CDR3 has 12 residues. The germline V gene encodes CDR1 SGHNT and CDR2 YENEEA. CDR3 nucleotides: TGTGCCAGCAGTTCAGCGGGACACGAGCAGTTCTTC. Protein product: CASSSAGHEQFF.

The chain carries TRBV3-1 (or the pseudogene TRBV3-2) and TRBJ1-5; TRBD1 matches at 7 bases. In germline, CDR1 is LGHDT, CDR2 YNNKEL (reference sequence). The V segment lost 7 bases and the J segment 0 bases; nucleotides outside the gene matches: 3. This CDR3 has 14 amino acids. CDR3 loop: CASKDRASNQPQHF. The CDR3 DNA is TGTGCCAGCAAAGACAGGGCTAGCAATCAGCCCCAGCATTTT.

J is TRBJ2-2 and V is TRBV5-1, with a tentative D call TRBD1 (6 bases). Germline values: CDR1 SGHRS, CDR2 YFSETQ. V was cut by 0 bases and J by 0 bases, with 15 bases left in between. This CDR3 spans 18 amino acids. The CDR3 is CASSLVGRGYANTGELFF. DNA of the CDR3: TGCGCCAGCAGCTTGGTGGGCAGGGGTTACGCGAACACCGGGGAGCTGTTTTTT.

The V call is TRBV20-1, the J call TRBJ2-3; tentative D call: TRBD2 (5 bases). The CDR3 is 11 residues long. The germline gives CDR1 DFQATT, CDR2 SNEGSKA (reference sequence). Trimming stripped 5 bases from V and 6 bases from J, with 9 bases between. The CDR3 reads CSAETTDTQYF. Here the CDR3 DNA reads TGCAGTGCTGAGACTACCGATACGCAGTATTTT.

V and J are TRBV4-1 and TRBJ1-2; no clear D gene. This CDR3 contains 15 residues. Deletions cut 1 base from V and 1 base from J, with 10 bases between. Per the germline V gene, CDR1 is MGHRA and CDR2 is YSYEKL. Here the CDR3 reads CASSQGARDNYGYTF. DNA of the CDR3: TGCGCCAGCAGCCAAGGCGCTAGGGATAACTATGGCTACACCTTC.

V and J are TRBV11-3 and TRBJ2-7, with 8 bases lining up with TRBD1. CDR1 and CDR2 (germline): SGHNT, YENEEA. The CDR3 is 13 amino acids. With V trimmed by 6 bases and J by 7 bases, 8 bases remained unmatched. The CDR3 loop is CASSRQGMGEQYF. CDR3 nucleotides: TGTGCCAGCAGTCGACAGGGGATGGGGGAGCAGTACTTC.

The gene calls are TRBV28 and TRBJ1-3, with a tentative D call TRBD1 (6 bases). Germline CDR1 MDHEN, CDR2 SYDVKM. V was trimmed by 5 bases and J by 4 bases, leaving 15 bases between them. This CDR3 region has 15 residues. DNA of the CDR3: TGTGCCAGCAGTACGCTACAGGGTGCCGGAAACACCATATATTTT. This codes for CASSTLQGAGNTIYF.

This chain joins TRBV30 and TRBJ2-1; no reliable D call. The CDR3 covers 10 residues. The V and J ends lost 0 bases and 7 bases respectively, with 1 base between them. The germline V gene encodes CDR1 GTSNPN and CDR2 SVGIG (reference sequence). The chain's CDR3 is CAWSVNEQFF. CDR3 in DNA: TGTGCCTGGAGTGTTAATGAGCAGTTCTTC.

The chain joins TRBV5-8 to TRBJ2-2, with TRBD1 identical over 10 bases. The J segment lost 4 bases and the V segment lost 4 bases, leaving 10 bases of the junction unmatched. CDR1 SGHTS and CDR2 YDEGEE come from the germline V gene. The CDR3 extends over 17 amino acids. CDR3 loop: CASSQPRQGASTGELFF. In nucleotides, the CDR3 is TGTGCCAGCAGCCAACCAAGACAGGGGGCGAGCACCGGGGAGCTGTTTTTT.

V gene TRBV21-1 combines with J gene TRBJ1-4. TRBV21-1 is annotated as a pseudogene. The CDR3 extends over 16 amino acids. The CDR3 nucleotides are TGTGCCAGCAGCAGGGCCCCGGGGGCAACTAATGAAAAACTGTTTTTT. It is translated as CASSRAPGATNEKLFF.

The chain carries TRBV19 and TRBJ2-2; 10 bases are a match to TRBD1. Germline V gene data show CDR1 as LNHDA and CDR2 as SQIVND (reference sequence). The CDR3 has 14 amino acids. V gave up 6 bases and J gave up 7 bases; unmatched junction bases: 5. The CDR3 sequence is CASRTGGDGGELFF. The CDR3 region has the DNA TGTGCCAGTAGGACAGGGGGCGACGGCGGGGAGCTGTTTTTT.

V is TRBV28 and J is TRBJ1-2, with D hard to call. Germline V lookup: CDR1 MDHEN, CDR2 SYDVKM. Trimming cost V 7 bases and J 1 base, with 16 bases left between them. The CDR3 sequence is 15 residues long. The CDR3 DNA reads TGTGCCAGCACCCCGTGGCAGGATTTTAACTATGGCTACACCTTC. Residues: CASTPWQDFNYGYTF.

This chain uses TRBV7-2 with TRBJ2-7; the match to TRBD2 covers 8 bases. In germline, CDR1 is SGHTA, CDR2 FQGNSA. V lost 6 bases to trimming and J lost 4 bases; unmatched junction nucleotides: 11. This CDR3 contains 15 residues. CDR3 in DNA: TGTGCCAGCAGTCCCCGGGAGGGCACTACTTACGAGCAGTACTTC. This codes for CASSPREGTTYEQYF.

The J gene is TRBJ1-2, the V gene TRBV19; possible D gene TRBD1, 6 bases. The V end lost 8 bases, the J end lost 0 bases, and 10 bases lay between the germline ends. This CDR3 is 13 amino acids long. CDR1 and CDR2 from the germline V gene are LNHDA and SQIVND (reference sequence). The CDR3 DNA is TGTGCCAGTGGACAGCTTACTAACTATGGCTACACCTTC. This encodes CASGQLTNYGYTF.

This chain connects TRBV19 to TRBJ2-7; 10 nucleotides match TRBD1. V lost 3 bases, J lost 2 bases, and 10 bases stayed unmatched. The germline V gene encodes CDR1 LNHDA and CDR2 SQIVND (reference sequence). This CDR3 is built from 17 residues. The CDR3 DNA reads TGTGCCAGTAGTATCCGCCCCGCCGGGACAGGGGCCTACGAGCAGTACTTC. It yields the protein CASSIRPAGTGAYEQYF.